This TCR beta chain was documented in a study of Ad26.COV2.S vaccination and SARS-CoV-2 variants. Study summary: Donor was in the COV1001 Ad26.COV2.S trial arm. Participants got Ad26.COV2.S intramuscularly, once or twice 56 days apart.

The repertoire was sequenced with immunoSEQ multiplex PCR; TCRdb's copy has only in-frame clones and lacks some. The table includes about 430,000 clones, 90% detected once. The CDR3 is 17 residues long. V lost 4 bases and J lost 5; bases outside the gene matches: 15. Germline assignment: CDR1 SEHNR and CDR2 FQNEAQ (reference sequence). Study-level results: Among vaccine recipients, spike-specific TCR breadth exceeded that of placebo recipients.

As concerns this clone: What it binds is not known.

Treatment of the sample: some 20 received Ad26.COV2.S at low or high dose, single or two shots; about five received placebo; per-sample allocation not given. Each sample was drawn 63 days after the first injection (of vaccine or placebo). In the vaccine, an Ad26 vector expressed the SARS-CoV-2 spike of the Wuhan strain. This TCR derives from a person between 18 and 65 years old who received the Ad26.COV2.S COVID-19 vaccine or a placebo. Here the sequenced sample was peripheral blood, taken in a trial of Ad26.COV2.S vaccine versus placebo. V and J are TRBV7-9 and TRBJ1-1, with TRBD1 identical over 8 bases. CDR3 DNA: TGTGCCAGCAGCTCTCCGGGCATGACAGGGGTTGCGACTGAAGCTTTCTTT. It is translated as CASSSPGMTGVATEAFF. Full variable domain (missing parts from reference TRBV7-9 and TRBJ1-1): DTGVSQNPRHKITKRGQNVTFRCDPISEHNRLYWYRQTLGQGPEFLTYFQNEAQLEKSRLLSDRFSAERPKGSFSTLEIQRTEQGDSAMYLCASSSPGMTGVATEAFFGQGTRLTVV.